One and the same sample provided the 22 T cell receptor beta chains below, sequenced in a study of blood T cell repertoires in COVID-19. Generated by immunoSEQ multiplex PCR, the TCRdb table keeps only in-frame clones and is missing some. The data contain a few hundred thousand clones, around 85% of them singletons. The sample comprised peripheral blood. These receptors were taken from a man in his 60s with acute or convalescent COVID-19.

V is TRBV6-5 and J is TRBJ1-5; 11 bases agree with TRBD1. The germline V gene encodes CDR1 MNHEY and CDR2 SVGAGI. This CDR3 spans 15 amino acids. J gave up 6 bases and V 6 bases, and 7 bases lay outside the gene matches. CDR3 coding DNA: TGTGCCAGCAGAACTGGACAGGGGGCTGTTCAGCCCCAGCATTTT. Amino acid sequence: CASRTGQGAVQPQHF.

The V call is TRBV5-1, the J call TRBJ2-3, with D perhaps matching TRBD2 (5 bases). CDR3 length: 15 amino acids. Germline V lookup: CDR1 SGHRS, CDR2 YFSETQ. Deletions cut 1 base from V and 0 bases from J, with 9 bases between. The CDR3 coding sequence is TGCGCCAGCAGCTTGCTTAGCGCCAGCACAGATACGCAGTATTTT. Amino acid sequence: CASSLLSASTDTQYF.

CDR3: CASSARVGGSNQPQHF. The CDR3 nucleotides are TGTGCCAGCAGTGCCAGAGTAGGAGGGAGCAATCAGCCCCAGCATTTT. This chain connects TRBV28 to TRBJ1-5; unclear D gene. Trimming removed 5 bases at V and 1 base at J, with 15 bases between. The CDR3 runs 16 residues. The germline gives CDR1 MDHEN, CDR2 SYDVKM.

The J gene is TRBJ1-6, the V gene TRBV10-3, with D maybe TRBD1 (6 bases). From germline, CDR1 is ENHRY and CDR2 SYGVKD. Trimming removed 8 bases at V and 9 bases at J, with 14 bases between. The CDR3 length is 13 residues. CDR3 in amino acids: CAIRRGASSPLHF. The CDR3 nucleotides are TGTGCCATCCGTCGGGGGGCTTCTTCACCCCTCCACTTT.

This chain joins TRBV19 and TRBJ1-4; no clear D. The V end lost 6 bases, the J end lost 8 bases, and 13 bases lay between the germline ends. CDR3 size: 13 residues. CDR1 and CDR2 (germline): LNHDA, SQIVND (reference sequence). CDR3 coding DNA: TGTGCCAGTAGCCCTCCGGGAGAAGAAAAACTGTTTTTT. Translation: CASSPPGEEKLFF.

This clone showed up just once. J is TRBJ1-5 and V is TRBV6-5; perhaps TRBD1 as D (5 bases). Germline V lookup: CDR1 MNHEY, CDR2 SVGAGI. V lost 5 bases and J 0 bases, leaving 8 bases between the germline ends. This CDR3 is 14 amino acids long. As DNA, the CDR3 is TGTGCCAGCAGTCAGGGTTCTAGCAATCAGCCCCAGCATTTT. This encodes CASSQGSSNQPQHF.

The chain links TRBV4-3 to TRBJ1-1; weak D call: TRBD1 (5 bases). V lost 0 bases and J 6 bases, leaving 11 bases between the germline ends. The CDR3 has 14 amino acids. Looked up from germline, CDR1 is LGHNA and CDR2 is YSLEER. The CDR3, as DNA: TGCGCCAGCAGCCAAGATCTGACAGTCGCTGAAGCTTTCTTT. It is translated as CASSQDLTVAEAFF.

The V gene is TRBV6-5, the J gene TRBJ1-1, with 7 bases identical to TRBD1. The length of the CDR3 is 14 residues. With 6 bases clipped from V and 1 base from J, the junction kept 5 bases outside the gene matches. Germline CDR1 reads MNHEY; CDR2 reads SVGAGI. The CDR3 region has the DNA TGTGCCAGCAGCCCCGGGACAGCGAACACTGAAGCTTTCTTT. Residues: CASSPGTANTEAFF.

This chain joins TRBV7-2 and TRBJ2-3; D is ambiguous. The CDR3 spans 14 residues. CDR1 is SGHTA, CDR2 FQGNSA, per germline. Trimming cost V 0 bases and J 0 bases, with 4 bases left between them. The CDR3 DNA follows: TGTGCCAGCAGCTTAGCGTCTAGCACAGATACGCAGTATTTT. Translation gives CASSLASSTDTQYF.

CDR3 sequence reads: CASSAPQGPSYEQYF. For the CDR3, the DNA is TGTGCCAGCAGCGCCCCACAGGGACCTTCCTACGAGCAGTACTTC. The V gene is TRBV21-1, the J gene TRBJ2-7; the table calls TRBD1, which could not be checked here. TRBV21-1 is given as a pseudogene. CDR3 size: 15 residues.

The chain joins TRBV6-1 to TRBJ1-1; weak D call: TRBD1 (6 bases). V lost 2 bases and J 3 bases, leaving 10 bases between the germline ends. This CDR3 has 14 residues. The V gene's germline CDR1 is MNHNS and CDR2 SASEGT. CDR3 DNA sequence: TGTGCCAGCAGTGAACGGGACACCCACACTGAAGCTTTCTTT. Translated, it gives CASSERDTHTEAFF.

The rearrangement links TRBV28 to TRBJ1-5; 10 nucleotides line up with TRBD1. The ends lost 4 bases at V and 10 bases at J; junction bases unmatched: 10. The CDR3 totals 15 residues. Germline CDR1 MDHEN, CDR2 SYDVKM. CDR3 sequence: CASSSTGQGYGPQHF. The DNA of the CDR3 is TGTGCCAGCAGTTCTACGGGACAGGGGTATGGACCCCAGCATTTT.

The CDR3, as DNA: TGTGCCAGCAGTACCATGAAATCAGGGGGCAATGAGCAGTTCTTC. This sequence encodes CASSTMKSGGNEQFF. The V and J genes are TRBV27 and TRBJ2-1; TRBD1 matches at 7 bases. The CDR3 length is 15 residues. V dropped 5 bases and J dropped 6; count of bases not matched to a gene: 10. Germline loops: CDR1 MNHEY, CDR2 SMNVEV (reference sequence).

This clone has only one observation. V is TRBV7-2 and J is TRBJ2-3; D unresolved. Germline-derived CDR1 and CDR2 are SGHTA and FQGNSA. This CDR3 region has 12 residues. Between the trimmed V and J ends, which lost 6 bases and 1 base, there was a span of 5 bases. The CDR3 here is CASRSGTDTQYF. DNA of the CDR3: TGTGCCAGCAGGTCCGGCACAGATACGCAGTATTTT.

The V and J genes are TRBV12-3 or TRBV12-4 and TRBJ1-5; D might be TRBD1 (6 bases). The CDR3 totals 13 residues. V was cut by 6 bases and J by 5 bases, with 11 bases left in between. The CDR3 DNA reads TGTGCCAGCAGCCGGGACATGTATCAGCCCCAGCATTTT. This gives the protein CASSRDMYQPQHF.

This rearrangement joins TRBV6-1 to TRBJ2-5; 7 bases are a match to TRBD1. The CDR3 contains 14 residues. V was pared by 3 bases and J by 5 bases, with 6 bases of the junction left unmatched. The germline V gene has CDR1 MNHNS and CDR2 SASEGT. The CDR3 DNA sequence: TGTGCCAGCAGTGACAACAGGGGTTACGAGACCCAGTACTTC. It codes for CASSDNRGYETQYF.

The CDR3 bases are TGTGCCAGCAGCTTAGCGACAACCCTGAACACTGAAGCTTTCTTT. This encodes CASSLATTLNTEAFF. The rearrangement joins TRBV7-8 to TRBJ1-1; D not resolved. Germline V gives CDR1 SGHVS, CDR2 FQNEAQ. The CDR3 is 15 amino acids. The V and J ends lost 0 bases and 0 bases respectively, with 8 bases between them.

The chain carries TRBV24-1 and TRBJ1-4; 8 bases fit TRBD1. V dropped 3 bases and J dropped 8; count of bases not matched to a gene: 4. CDR3 length: 14 residues. Germline V lookup: CDR1 KGHDR, CDR2 SFDVKD. The CDR3 loop is CATSDPGQAEKLFF. The CDR3 nucleotides read TGTGCCACCAGTGATCCGGGACAGGCGGAAAAACTGTTTTTT.

The genes are TRBV11-3 and TRBJ2-5; tentatively, D is TRBD1 (5 bases). V dropped 5 bases and J dropped 5 bases, with 15 bases sitting between them. The CDR3 loop spans 14 amino acids. Germline CDR1 SGHNT, CDR2 YENEEA. CDR3 region: CASSVRSKGETQYF. The CDR3 DNA is TGTGCCAGCAGCGTTAGATCGAAGGGGGAGACCCAGTACTTC.

This clone was detected only a few times. The CDR3, as DNA: TGTGCCAGCAGCCAAGAGGGACAGGGGCCCTACGAGCAGTACTTC. This encodes CASSQEGQGPYEQYF. The chain links TRBV14 to TRBJ2-7; the match to TRBD1 covers 10 bases. The CDR3 extends over 15 amino acids. Germline CDR1 SGHDN, CDR2 FVKESK. V gave up 0 bases and J gave up 2 bases; unmatched junction bases: 1.

In this sample, this clone turned up a few times. This chain uses TRBV19 with TRBJ2-7; TRBD2 matches at 7 bases. Germline V gene sequence: CDR1 LNHDA, CDR2 SQIVND (reference sequence). V was pared by 2 bases and J by 5 bases, with 6 bases of the junction left unmatched. The CDR3 contains 14 residues. The CDR3 here is CASSISGTWNEQYF. CDR3 nucleotides: TGTGCCAGTAGTATAAGCGGGACTTGGAACGAGCAGTACTTC.

The rearrangement joins TRBV3-1 (or the pseudogene TRBV3-2) to TRBJ1-2; TRBD1 is a possible D gene (5 bases). CDR1 LGHDT and CDR2 YNNKEL come from the germline V gene (reference sequence). CDR3 length equals 15 residues. With 2 bases removed from V and 2 bases from J, the gap between germline ends came to 12 bases. The CDR3 region has the DNA TGTGCCAGCAGCCAAAGGGTACAGGCGAACTATGGCTACACCTTC. This translates into CASSQRVQANYGYTF.